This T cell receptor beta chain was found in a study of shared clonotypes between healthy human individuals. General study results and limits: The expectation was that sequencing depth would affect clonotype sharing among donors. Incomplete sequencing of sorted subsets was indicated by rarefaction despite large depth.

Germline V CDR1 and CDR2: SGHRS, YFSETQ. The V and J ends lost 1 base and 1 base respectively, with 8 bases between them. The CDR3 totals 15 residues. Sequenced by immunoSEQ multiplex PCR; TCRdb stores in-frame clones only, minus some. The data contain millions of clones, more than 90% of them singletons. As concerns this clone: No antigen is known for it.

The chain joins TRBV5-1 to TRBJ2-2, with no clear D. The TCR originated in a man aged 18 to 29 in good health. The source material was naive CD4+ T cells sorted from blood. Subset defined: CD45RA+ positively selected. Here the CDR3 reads CASSLTSLNTGELFF. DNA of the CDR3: TGCGCCAGCAGCTTGACCAGCTTGAACACCGGGGAGCTGTTTTTT. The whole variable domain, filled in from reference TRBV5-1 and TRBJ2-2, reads KAGVTQTPRYLIKTRGQQVTLSCSPISGHRSVSWYQQTPGQGLQFLFEYFSETQRNKGNFPGRFSGRQFSNSRSEMNVSTLELGDSALYLCASSLTSLNTGELFFGEGSRLTVL.